Listed here are 22 T cell receptor beta chains from one sample, sequenced in a study of T-cell reconstitution after alpha-beta-depleted transplantation in children. General study findings and limits: It was newly produced T cells that mostly accounted for T-cell counts and diversity one year after transplant.

The antigens of these receptors remain unknown. During its preparation, the TCRbeta library received unique molecular identifiers. In TCRdb, the PCR reads were re-called with MiXCR into one record per CDR3 protein. The profile shows about 300,000 distinct CDR3 sequences, just over 7.5% of them singletons. The material sequenced was peripheral blood, taken 360 days after TCRalphabeta/CD19-depleted stem cell transplant. All receptors derive from a female patient between 2 and 15 years old who had a stem cell transplant for Fanconi anemia, so the T cells may come from the graft donor.

This rearrangement joins TRBV5-1 to TRBJ1-6; TRBD1 matches 8 bases. This CDR3 region has 14 residues. The V and J ends lost 4 bases and 8 bases, in that order; junction bases with no gene match: 5. Germline V gene sequence: CDR1 SGHRS, CDR2 YFSETQ. The CDR3 bases are TGCGCCAGCAGCCGGAACAGGGGGGATTCACCCCTCCACTTT. Protein sequence: CASSRNRGDSPLHF.

This clonotype was detected a few times. The chain's CDR3 is CASSSPQVPISAYNEQFF. The CDR3 nucleotides are TGTGCCAGCAGCTCCCCCCAGGTCCCAATATCGGCCTACAATGAGCAGTTCTTC. The chain combines TRBV11-1 with TRBJ2-1; no definite D call. The V end lost 4 bases, the J end lost 2 bases, and 21 bases lay between the germline ends. The CDR3 contains 18 residues. The V gene's germline CDR1 is SGHAT and CDR2 FQDESV (reference sequence).

Ten or more counts support this clonotype. The chain recombines TRBV12-3 or TRBV12-4 with TRBJ1-2; 8 bases are shared with TRBD1. The junction had 14 bases not matched to a gene; V was cut back by 6 bases and J by 5 bases. This CDR3 has 16 amino acids. CDR3 sequence reads: CASRPTGVKTSYGYTF. The CDR3 DNA sequence: TGTGCCAGCAGACCGACAGGGGTTAAGACTTCGTATGGCTACACCTTC.

This clonotype was seen a handful of times. This chain joins TRBV28 and TRBJ2-1, with 8 bases identical to TRBD2. The germline CDR1 and CDR2 sequences are MDHEN and SYDVKM. The CDR3 is made up of 19 amino acids. The junction had 15 bases not matched to a gene; V was cut back by 5 bases and J by 0 bases. Here the CDR3 DNA reads TGTGCCAGCAGTCCATTAGCGGGGCCGAGGGTGGGCTCCTACAATGAGCAGTTCTTC. Protein: CASSPLAGPRVGSYNEQFF.

This clonotype was seen many times. At one of its ends the junction is not consistent with the germline gene, which may arise from a read error. The V gene is TRBV4-1, the J gene TRBJ2-7, with D tentatively TRBD2 (6 bases). The CDR3 sequence is 13 residues long. The germline CDR1 and CDR2 sequences are MGHRA and YSYEKL. The CDR3 is CASSQLQGVAETF. The CDR3 DNA reads TGCGCCAGCAGCCAATTACAAGGGGTAGCGGAGACCTTC.

This clonotype was found many times. V usage is TRBV5-1 and J usage is TRBJ2-7; D gene ambiguous. The germline V and J ends were trimmed by 0 bases and 1 base, with 8 bases remaining between them. The CDR3 runs to 14 residues. Germline CDR1 reads SGHRS; CDR2 reads YFSETQ. The CDR3 reads CASSLENLSYEQYF. CDR3 bases: TGCGCCAGCAGCTTGGAGAACTTGTCCTACGAGCAGTACTTC.

This clonotype was found a few times. V is TRBV19 and J is TRBJ2-7, with D tentatively TRBD1 (6 bases). The CDR3 consists of 14 residues. The V end lost 4 bases, the J end lost 2 bases, and 12 bases lay between the germline ends. The germline V gene has CDR1 LNHDA and CDR2 SQIVND (reference sequence). The CDR3 sequence is CASSRFRGTYEQYV. The CDR3 coding sequence is TGTGCCAGTAGTAGATTCAGGGGCACCTACGAGCAGTACGTC.

This clonotype was counted many times. The J gene is TRBJ1-1, the V gene TRBV7-9, with 9 bases matching TRBD1. V gave up 1 base and J gave up 0 bases; unmatched junction bases: 12. CDR1 SEHNR and CDR2 FQNEAQ come from the germline V gene (reference sequence). This CDR3 is built from 19 residues. This CDR3 is CASSLEPGGDRDMNTEAFF. CDR3 nucleotide sequence: TGTGCCAGCAGCTTAGAACCTGGAGGGGACAGGGACATGAACACTGAAGCTTTCTTT.

This clonotype was found a few times. The genes are TRBV6-6 and TRBJ2-7; D unresolved. Germline V gene data show CDR1 as MNHNY and CDR2 as SVGAGI (reference sequence). This CDR3 contains 13 residues. The V end lost 3 bases, the J end lost 4 bases, and 10 bases lay between the germline ends. The CDR3 nucleotides read TGTGCCAGCAGTTATATTCTATCTTACGAGCAGTACTTC. This encodes CASSYILSYEQYF.

This clonotype has ten or more counts. The chain links TRBV21-1 to TRBJ1-1; the table's D call TRBD1 went unverified against the DNA. TRBV21-1 is termed a pseudogene. The CDR3 totals 13 residues. CDR3 bases: TGTGCCAGCAGCAAAATTGGGGCCGCAGAAGCTTTCTTT. It codes for CASSKIGAAEAFF.

A note on this clonotype: A much larger clonotype is one base distant, so this may be a read error. This chain connects TRBV28 to TRBJ2-1; 7 nucleotides line up with TRBD2. CDR3 length: 15 amino acids. Germline-derived CDR1 and CDR2 are MDHEN and SYDVKM. The CDR3 region has the DNA TGTGCCAGCAGTTTTCGGCGGGAGTCGGGGAATGAGCAGATCTTC. This translates into CASSFRRESGNEQIF.

This clonotype was observed once. An end of the junction does not agree with germline; a read error may underlie this. The chain recombines TRBV4-3 with TRBJ1-3; TRBD1 might be the D (5 bases). Looked up from germline, CDR1 is LGHNA and CDR2 is YSLEER. CDR3 length: 15 amino acids. The CDR3 bases are TGCACCAGCAGCCAAGAGCGGGACGACGGAAACACCATATATTTT. As protein: CTSSQERDDGNTIYF.

This clonotype has more than one count but fewer than ten. The rearrangement uses TRBV3-1 and TRBJ1-1, with 7 bases fitting TRBD1. This CDR3 spans 13 amino acids. V shed 4 bases and J 5 bases; nucleotides not matched to a gene: 4. Germline CDR1 LGHDT, CDR2 YNNKEL (reference sequence). This chain's CDR3 is CASSRMDRTEAFF. The CDR3, as DNA: TGTGCCAGCAGCCGAATGGACAGGACTGAAGCTTTCTTT.

This clonotype was found many times. V and J are TRBV24-1 and TRBJ2-7, with a weak D call TRBD1 (6 bases). With 7 bases removed from V and 3 bases from J, the gap between germline ends came to 12 bases. The CDR3 consists of 13 residues. The V gene's germline CDR1 is KGHDR and CDR2 SFDVKD. CDR3 protein: CATSGTSVYEQYF. The DNA of the CDR3 is TGTGCCACCAGCGGGACATCCGTCTACGAGCAGTACTTC.

Ten or more counts support this clonotype. The chain carries TRBV5-1 and TRBJ2-7; 7 bases fit TRBD2. Germline V CDR1 and CDR2: SGHRS, YFSETQ. The CDR3 runs to 14 residues. J lost 3 bases, V lost 4 bases, and 7 bases had no gene match. The CDR3 sequence: CASSPTSRDYEQYF. The CDR3 region has the DNA TGCGCCAGCAGCCCGACTAGCAGAGACTACGAGCAGTACTTC.

The table lists this clonotype with a few counts. The rearrangement links TRBV7-2 to TRBJ2-3; D unclear. Germline values: CDR1 SGHTA, CDR2 FQGNSA. The CDR3 is 15 residues long. The ends were cut back, 0 bases at V and 2 bases at J, with 9 bases in the middle. This chain's CDR3 is CASSLAWWNTDTQYF. The CDR3, as DNA: TGTGCCAGCAGCTTAGCGTGGTGGAACACAGATACGCAGTATTTT.

This clonotype was recorded many times. V gene TRBV6-1 combines with J gene TRBJ1-5; 9 nucleotides line up with TRBD1. This CDR3 has 16 amino acids. V lost 6 bases and J lost 0; bases outside the gene matches: 6. The germline gives CDR1 MNHNS, CDR2 SASEGT. CDR3 nucleotide sequence: TGTGCCAGCAGCCCGACAGGGGGGATTAGCAATCAGCCCCAGCATTTT. Translation: CASSPTGGISNQPQHF.

This clonotype appeared a few times. The chain uses TRBV20-1 and TRBJ2-1; 9 bases fit TRBD2. CDR3 length: 16 residues. Trimming at V came to 6 bases and at J to 6 bases, leaving 15 bases not matched to a gene. Germline V CDR1 and CDR2: DFQATT, SNEGSKA (reference sequence). CDR3 region: CSAHLAYAGGTNEQFF. For the CDR3, the DNA is TGCAGTGCCCACCTCGCTTACGCGGGGGGGACCAATGAGCAGTTCTTC.

CDR3: CASRERGGWNEQFF. CDR3 nucleotides: TGTGCCAGCAGGGAGCGGGGGGGCTGGAATGAGCAGTTCTTC. The V call is TRBV2, the J call TRBJ2-1, with 10 bases fitting TRBD2. V was pared by 6 bases and J by 7 bases, with 6 bases of the junction left unmatched. Germline CDR1 reads SNHLY; CDR2 reads FYNNEI. This CDR3 has 14 residues.

This chain links TRBV18 with TRBJ2-3; D possibly matches TRBD1 or TRBD2 (5 bases each). Trimming shortened V by 0 bases and J by 2 bases, and 18 bases separated the two germline ends. Germline V lookup: CDR1 KGHSH, CDR2 LQKENI. The CDR3 runs 18 residues. CDR3 in DNA: TGTGCCAGCTCACCACCGGGGGTTCAAGTCGAAATCACAGATACGCAGTATTTT. Protein product: CASSPPGVQVEITDTQYF.

This clonotype was counted only a few times. The V and J genes are TRBV9 and TRBJ2-1; the match to TRBD2 covers 8 bases. Unmatched junction bases numbered 6, after V lost 0 bases and J lost 13 bases. Per germline, CDR1 SGDLS and CDR2 YYNGEE. This CDR3 contains 13 residues. The CDR3 reads CASSVVPGGAQFF. CDR3 in DNA: TGTGCCAGCAGCGTAGTACCCGGGGGGGCCCAGTTCTTC.

Ten or more counts support this clonotype. At one boundary the junction diverges from the germline segment, which might be a read error. The V and J genes are TRBV5-4 and TRBJ2-7, with 7 bases lining up with TRBD1. Germline values: CDR1 SGHNT, CDR2 YYREEE (reference sequence). This CDR3 is built from 13 residues. The chain's CDR3 is CASSLTGEYAQYF. The CDR3 coding sequence is TGTGCCAGCAGCTTGACAGGGGAGTACGCGCAGTACTTC. The entire variable domain, with the rest obtained from reference TRBV5-4 and TRBJ2-7, is as follows: ETGVTQSPTHLIKTRGQQVTLRCSSQSGHNTVSWYQQALGQGPQFIFQYYREEENGRGNFPPRFSGLQFPNYSSELNVNALELDDSALYLCASSLTGEYAQYFGPGTRLTVT.